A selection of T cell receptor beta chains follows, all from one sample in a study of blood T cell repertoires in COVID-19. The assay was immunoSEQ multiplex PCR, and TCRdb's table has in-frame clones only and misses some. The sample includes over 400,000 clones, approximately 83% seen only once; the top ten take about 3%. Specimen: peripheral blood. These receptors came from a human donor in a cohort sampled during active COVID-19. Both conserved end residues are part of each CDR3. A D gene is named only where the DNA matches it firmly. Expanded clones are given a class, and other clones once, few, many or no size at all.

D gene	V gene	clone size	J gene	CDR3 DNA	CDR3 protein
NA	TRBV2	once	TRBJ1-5	TGTGCCAGCAGTTTCTCCCCCAATCAGCCCCAGCATTTT	CASSFSPNQPQHF
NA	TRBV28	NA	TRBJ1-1	TGTGCCAGCCAGGACACTGAAGCTTTCTTT	CASQDTEAFF
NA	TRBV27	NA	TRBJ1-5	TGTGCCAGCAGTCCCGGACAGCCTAGCAATCAGCCCCAGCATTTT	CASSPGQPSNQPQHF
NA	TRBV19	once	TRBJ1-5	TGTGCCAGTAGTATCGCAGAGAGGAGGAATCAGCCCCAGCATTTT	CASSIAERRNQPQHF
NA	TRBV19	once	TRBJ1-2	TGTGCCAGTAAAGGTGGAAACACAGTCAATGGCTACACCTTC	CASKGGNTVNGYTF
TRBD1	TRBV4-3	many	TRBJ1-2	TGCGCCAGCAGCCCAAGGACAGGGGGAATGGACTATGGCTACACCTTC	CASSPRTGGMDYGYTF
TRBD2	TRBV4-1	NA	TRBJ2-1	TGCGCCAGCAGCCAAGATATCACGGCGGGAGGGCCCGATGAGCAGTTCTTC	CASSQDITAGGPDEQFF
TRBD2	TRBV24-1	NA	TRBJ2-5	TGTGCCACCAGTGACCCGGGACTAGGTACAGAGACCCAGTACTTC	CATSDPGLGTETQYF
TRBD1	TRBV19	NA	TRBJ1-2	TGTGCCAGTAGTATTTGGGGACAGGACTTCTATGGCTACACCTTC	CASSIWGQDFYGYTF
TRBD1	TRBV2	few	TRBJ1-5	TGTGCCAGCACCAAAGACAGGGTTCAGGGCAATCAGCCCCAGCATTTT	CASTKDRVQGNQPQHF
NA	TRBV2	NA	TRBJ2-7	TGTGCCAGCAGGGAGAGTGGACAGTGGGGGTACGAGCAGTACTTC	CASRESGQWGYEQYF
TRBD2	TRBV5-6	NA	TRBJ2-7	TGTGCCAGCAGCTTGGCTGCGGGAGTGGTCGAGCAGTACTTC	CASSLAAGVVEQYF
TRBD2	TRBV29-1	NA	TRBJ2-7	TGCAGCGTTGGCCCCGGGGAGGGCGAGCAGTACTTC	CSVGPGEGEQYF
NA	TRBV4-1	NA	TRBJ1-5	TGCGCCAGCAGCCAAGATAAATTTGTCAGCAATCAGCCCCAGCATTTT	CASSQDKFVSNQPQHF
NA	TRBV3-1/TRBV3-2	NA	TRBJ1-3	TGTGCCAGCAGCCCCGGAGGAGGAAACACCATATATTTT	CASSPGGGNTIYF
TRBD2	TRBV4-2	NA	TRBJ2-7	TGTGCCAGCAGCCAAAGTGCTAGCGGGGCTACCTACGAGCAGTACTTC	CASSQSASGATYEQYF
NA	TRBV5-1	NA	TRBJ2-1	TGCGCCAGCAGCCGAGGCGGGGCGAACAATGAGCAGTTCTTC	CASSRGGANNEQFF
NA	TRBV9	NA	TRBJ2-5	TGTGCCAGCAGCGTAGCGGGTGTTTTACAAGAGACCCAGTACTTC	CASSVAGVLQETQYF
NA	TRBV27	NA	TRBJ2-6	TGTGCCAGCAGTTTATACGGGGGATCGGGGGCCAACGTCCTGACTTTC	CASSLYGGSGANVLTF
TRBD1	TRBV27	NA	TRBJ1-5	TGTGCCAGCAGTTTAACAGGGGCCGTCGGCAATCAGCCCCAGCATTTT	CASSLTGAVGNQPQHF
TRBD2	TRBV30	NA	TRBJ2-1	TGTGCCTGGAGTGTGGGGAGGGTGGTTGGGGAGCAGTTCTTC	CAWSVGRVVGEQFF
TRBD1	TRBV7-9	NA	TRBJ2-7	TGTGCCAGCAGCTCACCCGAAACAGGGGCCTCCTACGAGCAGTACTTC	CASSSPETGASYEQYF
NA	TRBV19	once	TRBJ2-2	TGTGCCAGTTCTAATCCCACCGGGGAGCTGTTTTTT	CASSNPTGELFF
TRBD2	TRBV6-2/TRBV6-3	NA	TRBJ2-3	TGTGCCAGCAGTTACTTAGGACTAGCGGGAGTCTTGACAGATACGCAGTATTTT	CASSYLGLAGVLTDTQYF
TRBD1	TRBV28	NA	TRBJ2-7	TGTGCCAGCAGTCAACCGGCCGGGACAGATGACGAGCAGTACTTC	CASSQPAGTDDEQYF
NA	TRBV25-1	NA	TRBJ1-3	TGTGCCAGCAGTGATGGACAGCTCTCTGGAAACACCATATATTTT	CASSDGQLSGNTIYF
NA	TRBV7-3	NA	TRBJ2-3	TGTGCCAGCAGCTTCAGGGGCACAGATACGCAGTATTTT	CASSFRGTDTQYF
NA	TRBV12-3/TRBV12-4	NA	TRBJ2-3	TGTGCCAGCAGATTCCTGCTAGCAGATACGCAGTATTTT	CASRFLLADTQYF
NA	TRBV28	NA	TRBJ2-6	TGTGCCAGCAGCTCCCTGGAGAGACGGGGGGCCAACGTCCTGACTTTC	CASSSLERRGANVLTF
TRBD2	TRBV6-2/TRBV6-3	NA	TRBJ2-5	TGTGCCAGCAGTGGCCGACTAGCGGGAGGGTACGAGACCCAGTACTTC	CASSGRLAGGYETQYF
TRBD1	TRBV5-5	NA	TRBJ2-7	TGTGCCAGCAGCTTAAATATTCCGGGACAGGGGTCCTACGAGCAGTACTTC	CASSLNIPGQGSYEQYF
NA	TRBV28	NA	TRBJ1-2	TGTGCCAGCATGACTAGCGGGGCAGGGGTGAACTATGGCTACACCTTC	CASMTSGAGVNYGYTF
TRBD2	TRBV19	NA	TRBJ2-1	TGTGCCAGTAACGGGGGGGCGACCCGATCCTACAATGAGCAGTTCTTC	CASNGGATRSYNEQFF
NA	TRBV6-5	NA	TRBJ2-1	TGTGCCAGCAGTCGACGACAGGAGAACAATGAGCAGTTCTTC	CASSRRQENNEQFF
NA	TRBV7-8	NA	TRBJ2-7	TGTGCCAGCAGCTCCGGGGAAGTGCGCGAGCAGTACTTC	CASSSGEVREQYF
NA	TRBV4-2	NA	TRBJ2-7	TGTGCCAGCAGCCAAGATCCCACATCTTCTTACGAGCAGTACTTC	CASSQDPTSSYEQYF
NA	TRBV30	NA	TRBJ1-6	TGTGCCTGGAGCGATACACAGGGTAATTCACCCCTCCACTTT	CAWSDTQGNSPLHF
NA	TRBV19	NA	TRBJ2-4	TGTGCCAGTAGTATTGGGTTAGCGATTGACATTCAGTACTTC	CASSIGLAIDIQYF
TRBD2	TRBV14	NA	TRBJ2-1	TGTGCCAGCAGCCCACTAGCGGGGGGCCCCTACAATGAGCAGTTCTTC	CASSPLAGGPYNEQFF
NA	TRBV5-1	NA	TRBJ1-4	TGCGCCAGCAGCTGGGGGGATCGGCCAACTAATGAAAAACTGTTTTTT	CASSWGDRPTNEKLFF